This is a list of T cell receptor beta chains from one sample in a study of T cells after yellow fever vaccination. TCRdb re-derived calls from the 5' RACE reads in MiXCR, one entry per CDR3 protein. Of some 260,000 distinct CDR3 sequences listed, around 5.3% are singletons. Here the sequenced sample was CD4+ T cells sorted from PBMCs, taken on the day of the yellow fever booster vaccination. These TCRs come from a young man who received the YFV17D yellow fever vaccine. The CDR3 runs from the conserved cysteine through the conserved F or W. A D gene is named only where the DNA matches it firmly. The size entry is marked missing in some rows and otherwise reads once, few, many or a size class.

abundance: NA
j_gene: TRBJ1-6
d_gene: NA
v_gene: TRBV6-2/TRBV6-3
CDR3nt: TGTGCCAGCATGCCTGGAGGGACGGGATTTTCACCCCTCCACTTT
CDR3aa: CASMPGGTGFSPLHF

abundance: many
j_gene: TRBJ1-3
d_gene: NA
v_gene: TRBV29-1
CDR3nt: TGCAGCGTTGAAGTTGTGGTGGGCGCTGGAAACACCATATATTTT
CDR3aa: CSVEVVVGAGNTIYF

abundance: many
j_gene: TRBJ2-1
d_gene: NA
v_gene: TRBV5-1
CDR3nt: TGCGCCAGCAGATCTTTGGTCGCTCTGCGGGGGCGATACAATGAGCAGTTCTTC
CDR3aa: CASRSLVALRGRYNEQFF

abundance: NA
j_gene: TRBJ1-2
d_gene: NA
v_gene: TRBV12-3/TRBV12-4
CDR3nt: TGTGCCAGCCTCCCCCCGGGCCGCACGGGCTATGGCTACACCTTC
CDR3aa: CASLPPGRTGYGYTF

abundance: many
j_gene: TRBJ1-1
d_gene: NA
v_gene: TRBV5-1
CDR3nt: TGTGCCAGCAGTTACGGGTTGAACACTGAAGCTTTCTTT
CDR3aa: CASSYGLNTEAFF

abundance: few
j_gene: TRBJ2-1
d_gene: TRBD1
v_gene: TRBV25-1
CDR3nt: TGTGCCAGCAGTGGACCGGGACAGGGGAGCTCCTACAATGAGCAGTTCTTC
CDR3aa: CASSGPGQGSSYNEQFF

abundance: few
j_gene: TRBJ1-4
d_gene: NA
v_gene: TRBV15
CDR3nt: TGTGCCACCAGCAGAGATGAGGCGGGAAAACTGTTTTTT
CDR3aa: CATSRDEAGKLFF

abundance: few
j_gene: TRBJ2-5
d_gene: TRBD2
v_gene: TRBV9
CDR3nt: TGTGCCAGCAGCCCTGGTCTGAGCGGGGCCCAAGAGACCCAGTACTTC
CDR3aa: CASSPGLSGAQETQYF

abundance: few
j_gene: TRBJ2-4
d_gene: NA
v_gene: TRBV28
CDR3nt: TGTGCCAGCAGTCTGGGTAGCGGAGCCAAAAACATTCAGTACTTC
CDR3aa: CASSLGSGAKNIQYF

abundance: NA
j_gene: TRBJ1-4
d_gene: TRBD1
v_gene: TRBV20-1
CDR3nt: TGCAGTGCCACGTACAGGGGTGAAAAACTGTTTTTT
CDR3aa: CSATYRGEKLFF

abundance: few
j_gene: TRBJ2-7
d_gene: NA
v_gene: TRBV20-1
CDR3nt: TGCAGTGCTCTCGGACTCCGGAACTCCTACGAGCAGTACTTC
CDR3aa: CSALGLRNSYEQYF

abundance: few
j_gene: TRBJ2-5
d_gene: NA
v_gene: TRBV18
CDR3nt: TGTGCCAGCTCACCACTCCCAGAGACCCAGTACTTC
CDR3aa: CASSPLPETQYF

abundance: many
j_gene: TRBJ1-5
d_gene: NA
v_gene: TRBV12-3/TRBV12-4
CDR3nt: TGTGCCAGCAGTGGACAACTCAATCAGCCCCAGCATTTT
CDR3aa: CASSGQLNQPQHF

abundance: few
j_gene: TRBJ1-6
d_gene: NA
v_gene: TRBV12-3/TRBV12-4
CDR3nt: TGTGCCAGCAGTCGCACCCGGGACGGAAATTCACCCCTCCACTTT
CDR3aa: CASSRTRDGNSPLHF

abundance: NA
j_gene: TRBJ1-4
d_gene: TRBD1
v_gene: TRBV4-2
CDR3nt: TGTGCCAGCAGCTTGGGACAGGGTAATGAAAAACTGTTTTTT
CDR3aa: CASSLGQGNEKLFF

abundance: NA
j_gene: TRBJ2-6
d_gene: NA
v_gene: TRBV10-3
CDR3nt: TGTGCCAGCCGCTCTGGGGCCAACGTCCTGACTTTC
CDR3aa: CASRSGANVLTF

abundance: NA
j_gene: TRBJ2-5
d_gene: TRBD2
v_gene: TRBV12-3/TRBV12-4
CDR3nt: TGTGCCAGCAGAAGAACTAGCGGGGGAGAGACCCAGTACTTC
CDR3aa: CASRRTSGGETQYF

abundance: NA
j_gene: TRBJ1-3
d_gene: NA
v_gene: TRBV4-3
CDR3nt: TGCGCCAGCAGCCACGGAGACATCTCTGGAAACACCATATATTTT
CDR3aa: CASSHGDISGNTIYF

abundance: NA
j_gene: TRBJ2-1
d_gene: TRBD2
v_gene: TRBV5-1
CDR3nt: TGCGCCAGCAGCTTGTTTTCTTCGGGGGGCAATGAGCAGTTCTTC
CDR3aa: CASSLFSSGGNEQFF

abundance: NA
j_gene: TRBJ1-2
d_gene: NA
v_gene: TRBV10-1
CDR3nt: TGCGCCAGCAGCCCATCTCTCGTGGAGGGCTACACCTTC
CDR3aa: CASSPSLVEGYTF

abundance: many
j_gene: TRBJ2-3
d_gene: TRBD2
v_gene: TRBV12-3/TRBV12-4
CDR3nt: TGTGCCAGCAGTACGATAGCGGGGGACTCTAACACAGATACGCAGTATTTT
CDR3aa: CASSTIAGDSNTDTQYF

abundance: few
j_gene: TRBJ1-6
d_gene: TRBD1
v_gene: TRBV6-4
CDR3nt: TGTGCCAGCAGTCACCCTGGACAGGGGGAAAATAATTCACCCCTCCACTTT
CDR3aa: CASSHPGQGENNSPLHF

abundance: many
j_gene: TRBJ2-7
d_gene: NA
v_gene: TRBV7-6
CDR3nt: TGTGCCAGCAGCTTAGGATCCGGGAAGTATTACGAGCAGTACTTC
CDR3aa: CASSLGSGKYYEQYF

abundance: few
j_gene: TRBJ1-2
d_gene: NA
v_gene: TRBV20-1
CDR3nt: TGCAGTGCTACCGGGACAAGGCTCTATGGCTACACCTTC
CDR3aa: CSATGTRLYGYTF

abundance: few
j_gene: TRBJ1-5
d_gene: NA
v_gene: TRBV3-1
CDR3nt: TGTGCCAGCAGCCCTTACAGGGATCAGCCCCAGCATTTT
CDR3aa: CASSPYRDQPQHF

abundance: NA
j_gene: TRBJ1-1
d_gene: NA
v_gene: TRBV20-1
CDR3nt: TGCAGTGCTAGAGCCAGGGGGAACACTGAAGCTTTCTTT
CDR3aa: CSARARGNTEAFF

abundance: NA
j_gene: TRBJ2-7
d_gene: TRBD2
v_gene: TRBV6-1
CDR3nt: TGTCCCAGTGAAGCGGGGGGCGGGTACGAGCAGTACTTC
CDR3aa: CPSEAGGGYEQYF

abundance: many
j_gene: TRBJ1-5
d_gene: TRBD1
v_gene: TRBV6-5
CDR3nt: TGTGCCAGCAGTTACGACAGGGGGCCAGGTCAGCCCCAGCATTTT
CDR3aa: CASSYDRGPGQPQHF

abundance: many
j_gene: TRBJ1-2
d_gene: NA
v_gene: TRBV20-1
CDR3nt: TGCAGTGCCCCCGCGTCCGCTCTCGCGCAGAGATATGGCTACACCTTC
CDR3aa: CSAPASALAQRYGYTF

abundance: NA
j_gene: TRBJ1-1
d_gene: TRBD1
v_gene: TRBV7-6
CDR3nt: TGTGCCAGCAGCCTAATGGGACAGGGCGACACTGAAGCTTTCTTT
CDR3aa: CASSLMGQGDTEAFF